This TCR beta chain was recorded in a study of blood T cell repertoires in COVID-19. Participant age was roughly 18 to 100 years, and participants resided in fewer than 30 US areas. Using immunoSEQ multiplex PCR, the repertoire was profiled, and TCRdb retains in-frame clones only, with some absent. The table includes about 130,000 clones, around 86% detected once. Trimming took off 3 bases at V and 4 bases at J, with 10 bases between the two ends. The CDR3 loop spans 14 amino acids. The germline V gene has CDR1 MNHEY and CDR2 SMNVEV (reference sequence). The receptor was derived from a man aged 25-45 years who had recovered from COVID-19. Sequencing used PBMCs or T cells enriched from blood (not recorded which). This sequence joins TRBV27 and TRBJ2-1; TRBD2 is a possible D gene (7 bases). Here the CDR3 DNA reads TGTGCCAGCAGTTTCGGGGGGCCTTACAATGAGCAGTTCTTC. It yields the protein CASSFGGPYNEQFF.